The present entry profiles one TCR beta chain with its context. Methods used by the authors: The authors estimated nucleated cell counts from reference gene primer amplification. Profiling relied on immunoSEQ multiplex PCR, and the TCRdb table lists in-frame clones only, not all of them. From that table come the V and J calls and clone size; the DNA was used to work out D and trimming. The data contain around 50,000 clones, roughly 91% of them singletons. The sample comes from a study of blood T cell repertoires in COVID-19. Study as a whole: The samples span acute and convalescent COVID-19 from the United States, Italy and Spain. Sources were T cells, B-cell-depleted T cells, or PBMCs; the material itself was cDNA or gDNA.

This CDR3 has 14 amino acids. Germline CDR1 is SGHTA and CDR2 is FQGTGA. Trimming took 5 bases from V and 2 from J; bases not matched to a gene: 4. The chain uses TRBV7-3 and TRBJ1-1, with TRBD1 matching 8 bases. This clonotype originated in a man in his fifties or sixties with active COVID-19. What was sequenced was peripheral blood. CDR3 nucleotide sequence: TGTGCCAGCAGCAAGACAGGGGAAAACACTGAAGCTTTCTTT. Translated, it gives CASSKTGENTEAFF.